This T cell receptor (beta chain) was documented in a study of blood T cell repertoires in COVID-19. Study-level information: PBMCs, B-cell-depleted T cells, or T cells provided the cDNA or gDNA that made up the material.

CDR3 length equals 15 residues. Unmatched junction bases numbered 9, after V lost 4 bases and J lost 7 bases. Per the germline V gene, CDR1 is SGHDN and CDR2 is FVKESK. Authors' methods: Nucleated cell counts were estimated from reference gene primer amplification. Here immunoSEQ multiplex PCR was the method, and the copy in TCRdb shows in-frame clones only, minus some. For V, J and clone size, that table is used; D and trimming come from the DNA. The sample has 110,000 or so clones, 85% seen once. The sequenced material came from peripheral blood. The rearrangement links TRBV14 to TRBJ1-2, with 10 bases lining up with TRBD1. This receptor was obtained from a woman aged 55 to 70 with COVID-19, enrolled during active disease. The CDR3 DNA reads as TGTGCCAGCAGCCCCAGACAGGGGGCACTGGGTGGCTACACCTTC. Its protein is CASSPRQGALGGYTF. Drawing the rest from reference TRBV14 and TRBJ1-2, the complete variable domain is EAGVTQFPSHSVIEKGQTVTLRCDPISGHDNLYWYRRVMGKEIKFLLHFVKESKQDESGMPNNRFLAERTGGTYSTLKVQPAELEDSGVYFCASSPRQGALGGYTFGSGTRLTVV.